Listed below are T cell receptor beta chains from one sample, sequenced in a study of CD8 T cells in ankylosing spondylitis. MiXCR, run by TCRdb on the 5' RACE reads, gives a single entry per CDR3 protein. This table has 500,000 to 550,000 distinct CDR3 sequences, roughly 12% appearing once. The sample taken for sequencing was blood, either unsorted or a sorted T cell fraction (not recorded which). These receptors all come from a male donor with ankylosing spondylitis. Each CDR3 is given with its conserved first and last residue. A D gene is named only where the DNA matches it firmly. Part of the rows lack a size; the others show once, few, many or a class for expanded clones.

d_call	v_call	j_call	clone_size	cdr3_aa	cdr3_nt
TRBD2	TRBV20-1	TRBJ2-5	few	CSARGGLAWETQYF	TGCAGTGCCAGGGGGGGACTAGCTTGGGAGACCCAGTACTTC
TRBD1	TRBV18	TRBJ1-1	-	CASSPSDRVGSDTEAFF	TGTGCCAGCTCACCATCGGACAGGGTTGGTTCGGACACTGAAGCTTTCTTT
TRBD2	TRBV9	TRBJ2-7	-	CASSVGELAEPYEQYF	TGTGCCAGCAGCGTAGGGGAACTAGCGGAGCCTTACGAGCAGTACTTC
-	TRBV2	TRBJ2-4	-	CASSLAIATKNIQYF	TGTGCCAGCAGCCTAGCGATTGCCACCAAAAACATTCAGTACTTC
-	TRBV11-2	TRBJ2-7	-	CASSLPTTGRGGSYEQYF	TGTGCCAGCAGCCTTCCCACGACAGGCCGAGGGGGCTCCTACGAGCAGTACTTC
TRBD2	TRBV12-3/TRBV12-4	TRBJ2-2	few	CASSLAGGLTGELFF	TGTGCCAGCAGTTTAGCGGGAGGGCTCACCGGGGAGCTGTTTTTT
TRBD2	TRBV5-1	TRBJ2-2	few	CASSKILAGKGGELFF	TGCGCCAGCAGCAAAATACTAGCGGGAAAAGGCGGGGAGCTGTTTTTT
-	TRBV12-3/TRBV12-4	TRBJ2-1	-	CASSPQREQFF	TGTGCCAGCAGTCCTCAGAGGGAGCAGTTCTTC
TRBD2	TRBV7-9	TRBJ2-3	few	CASSRGTSGGQDTQYF	TGTGCCAGCAGCCGTGGGACTAGCGGGGGCCAGGATACGCAGTATTTT
-	TRBV4-2	TRBJ1-2	-	CASSQDLGNYGYTF	TGTGCCAGCAGCCAAGACCTGGGGAACTATGGCTACACCTTC
TRBD2	TRBV2	TRBJ2-5	-	CASSGRTSAETQYF	TGTGCCAGCAGTGGGAGGACTAGCGCGGAGACCCAGTACTTC
TRBD2	TRBV4-2	TRBJ2-1	many	CASSLRLASGFDNEQFF	TGTGCCAGCAGCCTACGACTGGCTAGCGGATTTGACAATGAGCAGTTCTTC
-	TRBV27	TRBJ1-2	-	CASSSGGVFYGYTF	TGTGCCAGCAGTTCTGGGGGGGTCTTTTATGGCTACACCTTC
-	TRBV5-6	TRBJ2-5	-	CASSLNRRLLRGETQYF	TGTGCCAGCAGCTTGAACCGTAGGCTTTTGCGAGGGGAGACCCAGTACTTC
-	TRBV20-1	TRBJ1-6	few	CSARDENRSSYNSPLHF	TGCAGTGCTAGAGATGAAAACCGAAGCTCCTATAATTCACCCCTCCACTTT
-	TRBV20-1	TRBJ2-1	few	CSATYYNEQFF	TGCAGTGCTACTTACTACAATGAGCAGTTCTTC